This T cell receptor delta chain was recorded in a study of γδ T cells in repeated Plasmodium falciparum infection. A note on this clone: Translating this DNA gives a protein that differs at residue 14 from the TCRdb one, which belongs to a much larger clone; a read error is likely, and the protein shown is this translation.

V dropped 2 bases and J dropped 0; count of bases not matched to a gene: 22. The CDR3 runs 25 residues. In germline, CDR1 is TSWWSYY, CDR2 QGS. With CATT, TCRdb re-called clones from the multiplex PCR reads. Among around 86,000 delta-chain clones, under 1.5% were seen once, and the ten largest hold under 10%. Vgamma9/Vdelta2+ and Vdelta2-negative gammadelta T cells were flow-sorted from PBMC for bulk sequencing. The V gene is TRDV1, the J gene TRDJ3; 10 nucleotides align to TRDD3. The J gene, missing from TCRdb, was assigned here through DNA to germline matching. The sequence came from a pool of human donors (malaria-infected and uninfected, not separated). Sequences were obtained from gamma-delta T cells from blood. Written as DNA, the CDR3 is TGTGCTCTTGGGGAATTGGCTTCCTACGGTTACTGGGGGATGCGCGTCTCCTGGGACACCCGACAGATGTTTTTC. It encodes CALGELASYGYWGMRVSWDTRQMFF.